Presented here are 17 T cell receptor beta chains from one specimen sequenced in a study of T cell repertoires in cytomegalovirus infection. Each CDR3 protein is one row after TCRdb ran MiXCR on the reads. The data contain more than 500,000 distinct CDR3 sequences, approximately 15% of them seen just once; the ten biggest clones take up about 24%. Source material: CD8+ T cells from PBMCs. The receptor set was obtained from a human donor in good health (CMV status not recorded). Some clones in this sample may be carry-over from other donors' samples.

This clonotype was detected only a few times. The chain is built from TRBV15 and TRBJ2-1; tentative D call: TRBD2 (9 bases). Per germline, CDR1 LNHNV and CDR2 YYDKDF (reference sequence). The CDR3 is made up of 16 amino acids. With 2 bases removed from V and 8 bases from J, the gap between germline ends came to 19 bases. This chain's CDR3 is CATSRWGREGQDEQFF. In DNA form, the CDR3 reads TGTGCCACCAGCAGATGGGGGCGGGAGGGACAGGATGAGCAGTTCTTC. The full variable domain, with the rest looked up from reference TRBV15 and TRBJ2-1, is DAMVIQNPRYQVTQFGKPVTLSCSQTLNHNVMYWYQQKSSQAPKLLFHYYDKDFNNEADTPDNFQSRRPNTSFCFLDIRSPGLGDTAMYLCATSRWGREGQDEQFFGPGTRLTVL.

This clonotype has more than one count but fewer than ten. The chain has TRBV9 and TRBJ2-2; TRBD1 matches at 7 bases. V was clipped by 5 bases and J by 4 bases; unmatched bases: 5. Per the germline V gene, CDR1 is SGDLS and CDR2 is YYNGEE. The CDR3 covers 14 residues. The CDR3, as DNA: TGTGCCAGCAGAGAGACAGGGTTCACCGGGGAGCTGTTTTTT. This gives the protein CASRETGFTGELFF.

The chain is built from TRBV29-1 and TRBJ2-1; 12 nucleotides align to TRBD2. This CDR3 contains 14 residues. Germline loops: CDR1 SQVTM, CDR2 ANQGSEA. Trimming took 5 bases from V and 2 from J; bases not matched to a gene: 1. CDR3 in amino acids: CSVRTSGTYNEQFF. In nucleotides, the CDR3 is TGCAGCGTTAGGACTAGCGGGACCTACAATGAGCAGTTCTTC.

The table lists this clonotype with a few counts. The chain carries TRBV10-2 and TRBJ1-1, with a possible D match to TRBD1 (6 bases). V lost 3 bases and J 4 bases, leaving 12 bases between the germline ends. CDR1 WSHSY and CDR2 SAAADI come from the germline V gene. CDR3 length: 14 amino acids. The CDR3 DNA follows: TGCGCCAGCAGTGAACAGGGATTACCCACTGAAGCTTTCTTT. It specifies CASSEQGLPTEAFF.

V usage is TRBV12-3 or TRBV12-4 and J usage is TRBJ1-2; 8 nucleotides agree with TRBD1. The CDR3 is made up of 16 amino acids. V lost 5 bases and J lost 5; bases outside the gene matches: 13. CDR3 nucleotides: TGTGCCAGCAGTCCGTTGGACAGGGCCCTCCTATATGGCTACACCTTC. It specifies CASSPLDRALLYGYTF.

This clonotype has a count of ten or more. The CDR3 spells CASSFRNLPGKTQYF. CDR3 bases: TGTGCCAGCAGTTTTCGGAACCTTCCGGGCAAGACCCAGTACTTC. This chain uses TRBV28 with TRBJ2-5; unclear D gene. The germline V gene encodes CDR1 MDHEN and CDR2 SYDVKM. V was cut by 3 bases and J by 6 bases, with 17 bases left in between. The CDR3 totals 15 residues.

At least ten counts were recorded for this clonotype. The chain is built from TRBV11-2 and TRBJ2-3; D is possibly TRBD1 (5 bases). The ends were cut back, 4 bases at V and 2 bases at J, with 13 bases in the middle. CDR1 is SGHAT and CDR2 is FQNNGV in the germline V gene. The CDR3 length is 15 residues. In DNA, the CDR3 is TGTGCCAGCAGCTCCCTGACAGACCCCACAGATACGCAGTATTTT. Translation: CASSSLTDPTDTQYF. The full variable domain, in which reference TRBV11-2 and TRBJ2-3 provide the parts outside the CDR3, is EAGVAQSPRYKIIEKRQSVAFWCNPISGHATLYWYQQILGQGPKLLIQFQNNGVVDDSQLPKDRFSAERLKGVDSTLKIQPAKLEDSAVYLCASSSLTDPTDTQYFGPGTRLTVL.

This clonotype was counted only a few times. The chain uses TRBV27 and TRBJ1-1; D is unresolved. This CDR3 has 14 residues. Germline CDR1 and CDR2: MNHEY and SMNVEV (reference sequence). V lost 6 bases and J lost 3, with 14 bases in between. The CDR3 protein is CASSWRESDTEAFF. In nucleotides, the CDR3 is TGTGCCAGCAGCTGGAGGGAGTCGGACACTGAAGCTTTCTTT.

This clonotype came up many times. The CDR3 protein is CASRVGGTYNSPLHF. The CDR3 DNA sequence: TGTGCCAGCAGGGTCGGAGGAACCTATAATTCACCCCTCCACTTT. The chain couples TRBV12-3 or TRBV12-4 to TRBJ1-6; D is undetermined. The ends were cut back, 6 bases at V and 2 bases at J, with 11 bases in the middle. The CDR3 is 15 amino acids.

The table lists this clonotype with many counts. The rearrangement joins TRBV7-3 to TRBJ2-7, with 7 nucleotides matching TRBD2. The germline CDR1 and CDR2 sequences are SGHTA and FQGTGA. The CDR3 extends over 15 amino acids. Trimming cost V 6 bases and J 0 bases; bases outside gene matches: 8. The CDR3 loop reads CASSPSSGGSYEQYF. The CDR3 coding sequence is TGTGCCAGCAGTCCTTCTTCGGGGGGCTCCTACGAGCAGTACTTC.

This clonotype came up many times. The chain couples TRBV7-9 to TRBJ2-7, with 10 bases matching TRBD2. Germline V gives CDR1 SEHNR, CDR2 FQNEAQ (reference sequence). V shed 1 base and J 7 bases; nucleotides not matched to a gene: 10. This CDR3 is built from 16 residues. CDR3 protein: CASSLGIGTSASEQYF. CDR3 DNA sequence: TGTGCCAGCAGCTTAGGGATCGGGACTAGCGCCAGTGAGCAGTACTTC.

With respect to this clonotype: Lacking the conserved final phenylalanine or tryptophan, this CDR3 likely reflects a read error. Because the CDR3's place on the DNA is in doubt, the DNA is left out and the CDR3 is given as listed by TCRdb. The genes are TRBV6-2 or TRBV6-3 and TRBJ2-1; TRBD2, the D gene given by the table, was not confirmed from the DNA. The CDR3 spans 19 residues, counting both ends. The germline V gene has CDR1 MNHEY and CDR2 SVGEGT. The CDR3 here is CASSYPRLAGGPGYNEQLL.

This rearrangement joins TRBV20-1 to TRBJ2-7, with 9 bases matching TRBD2. The CDR3 has 14 residues. Germline values: CDR1 DFQATT, CDR2 SNEGSKA (reference sequence). As DNA, the CDR3 is TGCAGCGTCGGGGGGCGGGAGGGGCCCTACGAGCAGTACTTC. This sequence encodes CSVGGREGPYEQYF.

This clonotype was recorded a few times. The chain links TRBV5-4 to TRBJ2-1, with D tentatively TRBD2 (5 bases). Per germline, CDR1 SGHNT and CDR2 YYREEE (reference sequence). With 1 base removed from V and 6 bases from J, the gap between germline ends came to 8 bases. CDR3 size: 13 residues. CDR3 sequence reads: CASSLMDFNEQFF. CDR3 nucleotide sequence: TGTGCCAGCAGCTTGATGGACTTCAATGAGCAGTTCTTC.

The CDR3: CASSQERGSNQPQHF. In DNA, the CDR3 is TGCGCCAGCAGCCAAGAGAGGGGATCCAATCAGCCCCAGCATTTT. The chain links TRBV4-1 to TRBJ1-5, with a tentative D call TRBD1 (5 bases). The CDR3 covers 15 residues. V was pared by 0 bases and J by 3 bases, with 9 bases between. Germline V gene data show CDR1 as MGHRA and CDR2 as YSYEKL.

The table lists this clonotype with a few counts. This chain joins TRBV5-5 and TRBJ2-7, with D uncertain. CDR1 and CDR2 from the germline V gene are SGHKS and YYEKEE (reference sequence). V was trimmed by 0 bases and J by 1 base, leaving 8 bases between them. The CDR3 is 14 residues long. CDR3 coding DNA: TGTGCCAGCAGCTTGGAAGCGCGTTCCTACGAGCAGTACTTC. Protein sequence: CASSLEARSYEQYF.

The CDR3 DNA is TGTGCCTGGATAGGGGCGAGCGGAGGGGACCCCCAGCAGTTCTTC. Encoded protein: CAWIGASGGDPQQFF. The chain links TRBV30 to TRBJ2-1, with D possibly being TRBD2 (6 bases). Per germline, CDR1 GTSNPN and CDR2 SVGIG (reference sequence). This CDR3 is built from 15 residues. Trimming took off 4 bases at V and 11 bases at J, with 24 bases between the two ends.